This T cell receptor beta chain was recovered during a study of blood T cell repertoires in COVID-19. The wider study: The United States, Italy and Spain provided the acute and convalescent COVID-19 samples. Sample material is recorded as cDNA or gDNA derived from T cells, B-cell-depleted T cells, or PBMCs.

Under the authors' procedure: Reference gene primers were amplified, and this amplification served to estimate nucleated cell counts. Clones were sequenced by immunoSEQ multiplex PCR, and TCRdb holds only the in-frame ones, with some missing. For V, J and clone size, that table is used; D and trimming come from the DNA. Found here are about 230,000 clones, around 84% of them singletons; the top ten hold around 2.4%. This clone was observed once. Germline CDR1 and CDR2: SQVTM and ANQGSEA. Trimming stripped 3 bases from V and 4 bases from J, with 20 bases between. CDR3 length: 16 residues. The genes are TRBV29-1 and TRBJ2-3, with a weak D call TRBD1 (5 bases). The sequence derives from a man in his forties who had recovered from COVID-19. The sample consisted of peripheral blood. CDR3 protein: CSVDGLPRKGPDTQYF. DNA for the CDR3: TGCAGCGTTGACGGGTTGCCAAGAAAGGGGCCAGATACGCAGTATTTT.